Presented here are 10 T cell receptor beta chains from one specimen sequenced in a study of blood T cell repertoires in COVID-19. TCRdb's table, derived via immunoSEQ multiplex PCR, lists solely in-frame clones and lacks some. Of hundreds of thousands of clones in the sample, about 87% were seen once. The sample consisted of peripheral blood. These receptor sequences come from a woman between 25 and 40 years old with COVID-19, enrolled during active disease.

The chain combines TRBV20-1 with TRBJ2-5; TRBD2 might be the D (5 bases). The V gene's germline CDR1 is DFQATT and CDR2 SNEGSKA (reference sequence). Deletions cut 3 bases from V and 0 bases from J, with 20 bases between. The CDR3 loop spans 17 amino acids. The CDR3 region is CSASSVYGSGYQETQYF. In DNA form, the CDR3 reads TGCAGTGCTAGTTCCGTCTATGGGAGCGGATACCAAGAGACCCAGTACTTC.

The rearrangement joins TRBV5-5 to TRBJ2-5; D remains unclear. This CDR3 region has 13 residues. Looked up from germline, CDR1 is SGHKS and CDR2 is YYEKEE (reference sequence). The germline V and J ends were trimmed by 0 bases and 2 bases, with 5 bases remaining between them. The CDR3 coding sequence is TGTGCCAGCAGCTTGGGGCCGCAAGAGACCCAGTACTTC. Residues: CASSLGPQETQYF.

The V and J genes are TRBV6-5 and TRBJ1-2, with a tentative D call TRBD1 (6 bases). Looked up from germline, CDR1 is MNHEY and CDR2 is SVGAGI. The CDR3 runs to 15 residues. V was trimmed by 2 bases and J by 6 bases, leaving 16 bases between them. The CDR3 loop reads CASSYGTGQDHGYTF. CDR3 nucleotide sequence: TGTGCCAGCAGTTACGGTACAGGGCAAGACCATGGCTACACCTTC.

The V and J genes are TRBV9 and TRBJ2-1, with D tentatively TRBD2 (5 bases). Germline-derived CDR1 and CDR2 are SGDLS and YYNGEE. The ends were cut back, 4 bases at V and 5 bases at J, with 16 bases in the middle. The CDR3 contains 15 residues. The CDR3 nucleotides are TGTGCCAGCAGCTTCCGAGGGCGTACCGACAATGAGCAGTTCTTC. Its translation: CASSFRGRTDNEQFF.

The chain links TRBV6-6 to TRBJ2-7; 10 bases agree with TRBD1. The CDR3 contains 15 residues. V lost 5 bases and J lost 0; bases outside the gene matches: 4. Germline V gene lookup returns CDR1 MNHNY and CDR2 SVGAGI (reference sequence). The CDR3 protein is CASSMGQGHSYEQYV. CDR3 nucleotide sequence: TGTGCCAGCAGTATGGGACAGGGGCACTCCTACGAGCAGTACGTC.

The rearrangement links TRBV6-4 to TRBJ1-1; TRBD1 matches at 11 bases. Per the germline V gene, CDR1 is MRHNA and CDR2 is SNTAGT. V lost 4 bases to trimming and J lost 0 bases; unmatched junction nucleotides: 10. There are 18 residues in the CDR3. Here the CDR3 reads CASSAYGQGAGMNTEAFF. CDR3 coding DNA: TGTGCCAGCAGTGCCTACGGACAGGGGGCAGGGATGAACACTGAAGCTTTCTTT.

This chain joins TRBV10-3 and TRBJ2-1, with D possibly TRBD1 on 6 matching bases. The V gene lost 4 bases and the J gene lost 5 bases, with 12 bases spanning the gap. The CDR3 length is 14 residues. Germline values: CDR1 ENHRY, CDR2 SYGVKD. The CDR3 here is CAISGGLADNEQFF. Here the CDR3 DNA reads TGTGCCATCAGTGGGGGGCTGGCGGACAATGAGCAGTTCTTC.

The J gene is TRBJ2-7, the V gene TRBV27; TRBD1 aligns across 8 bases. V was clipped by 3 bases and J by 2 bases; unmatched bases: 3. The germline V gene has CDR1 MNHEY and CDR2 SMNVEV (reference sequence). This CDR3 comprises 14 residues. CDR3 DNA: TGTGCCAGCAGTTTGACAGGGGTGGCCTACGAGCAGTACTTC. Amino acids: CASSLTGVAYEQYF.

The chain combines TRBV6-1 with TRBJ2-7; the D gene is possibly TRBD1 (5 bases). The length of the CDR3 is 17 residues. The V end lost 2 bases, the J end lost 2 bases, and 19 bases lay between the germline ends. Germline-derived CDR1 and CDR2 are MNHNS and SASEGT. CDR3 sequence reads: CASSESVFWGRAYEQYF. The CDR3 nucleotides read TGTGCCAGCAGTGAAAGCGTGTTTTGGGGCAGAGCCTACGAGCAGTACTTC.

The chain couples TRBV6-6 to TRBJ1-6, with a tentative D call TRBD1 (5 bases). The CDR3 has 16 amino acids. Trimming pared 2 bases from V and 4 bases from J, leaving 12 bases between. Germline assignment: CDR1 MNHNY and CDR2 SVGAGI (reference sequence). Here the CDR3 reads CASSYGGDSYNSPLHF. The CDR3 coding sequence is TGTGCCAGCAGTTACGGAGGGGACTCATATAATTCACCCCTCCACTTT.